The 19 T cell receptor beta chains below were found in one sample sequenced in a study of Tregs in tolerant kidney transplant recipients. Assay: immunoSEQ multiplex PCR; the TCRdb copy retains only in-frame clones and omits some. The sample's table shows about 48,000 clones. Sequencing was performed on CD4+ T cells from blood, taken before the transplant. The receptors shown here come from a human donor who received a combined kidney and bone marrow transplant.

Regarding this clone: The CDR3 end falls 3 residues outside the read, so it is completed with the germline J gene. This sequence joins TRBV30 and TRBJ2-7; 10 bases align to TRBD1. V was clipped by 2 bases and J by 2 bases; unmatched bases: 3. This CDR3 has 14 amino acids. Germline V gene sequence: CDR1 GTSNPN, CDR2 SVGIG (reference sequence). This CDR3 is CAWSPGTGAYEQYF. The CDR3 bases that were read are TGTGCCTGGAGTCCTGGGACAGGGGCCTACGAG.

A note on this clone: The read ends 3 residues before the CDR3 terminus; that terminus is restored from the germline J gene. The chain links TRBV29-1 to TRBJ2-1; 14 bases are a match to TRBD2. CDR1 and CDR2 (germline): SQVTM, ANQGSEA. CDR3 length: 17 amino acids. With 5 bases clipped from V and 8 bases from J, the junction kept 14 bases outside the gene matches. CDR3 amino acids: CSVLPLGLAGAGHEQFF. CDR3 bases read: TGCAGCGTTCTACCCCTGGGACTAGCGGGAGCTGGGCATGAG.

In regard to this clone: Read data end 3 residues before the CDR3 end; the end is taken from the germline J gene. The rearrangement uses TRBV19 and TRBJ1-2, with TRBD1 identical over 7 bases. The CDR3 is 15 residues long. Per the germline V gene, CDR1 is LNHDA and CDR2 is SQIVND (reference sequence). The trim removed 4 bases at V and 3 bases at J, leaving 8 bases unmatched. The chain's CDR3 is CASSTPQGGYYGYTF. The sequenced part of the CDR3 DNA is TGTGCCAGTAGTACCCCCCAAGGGGGCTACTATGGC. Drawing the rest from reference TRBV19 and TRBJ1-2, the complete variable domain is DGGITQSPKYLFRKEGQNVTLSCEQNLNHDAMYWYRQDPGQGLRLIYYSQIVNDFQKGDIAEGYSVSREKKESFPLTVTSAQKNPTAFYLCASSTPQGGYYGYTFGSGTRLTVV.

The chain's CDR3 is CASSLATSREQYF. The sequenced CDR3 bases are TGTGCCAGCAGCTTAGCGACTAGCCGCGAG. The chain couples TRBV7-2 to TRBJ2-7; 7 bases fit TRBD2. The CDR3 goes on 3 residues after the read ends, and that part is filled in from the germline J gene. CDR1 is SGHTA, CDR2 FQGNSA, per germline. The length of the CDR3 is 13 residues. Germline trimming cut 0 bases from V and 6 bases from J; bases unmatched to any gene: 2.

A word on this clone: Sequencing ends 3 residues short of the CDR3 end; the germline J gene provides the rest. The chain joins TRBV19 to TRBJ2-2; D gene unclear. CDR1 is LNHDA, CDR2 SQIVND, per germline (reference sequence). The CDR3 runs 15 residues. The V end lost 3 bases, the J end lost 6 bases, and 14 bases lay between the germline ends. The CDR3 loop reads CASSMGRLQPGELFF. The sequenced CDR3 bases are TGTGCCAGTAGTATGGGCAGGCTACAACCCGGGGAG.

As for this clone: From the germline J gene comes the end of the CDR3, since the read stops 3 residues before it. This chain links TRBV6-2 or TRBV6-3 with TRBJ2-5, with TRBD1 identical over 7 bases. CDR1 is MNHEY and CDR2 is SVGEGT in the germline V gene. V lost 4 bases to trimming and J lost 3 bases; unmatched junction nucleotides: 5. The CDR3 length is 14 residues. The CDR3 DNA, read in part, is TGTGCCAGCAGTTTCCGGGACAGAAAAGAGACC. Translating gives CASSFRDRKET. The entire CDR3 protein is CASSFRDRKETQYF.

Points on this clone: The read comes to an end 3 residues before the CDR3 does, leaving the germline J gene to fill in the end. V usage is TRBV18 and J usage is TRBJ2-5, with 7 bases aligning to TRBD1. After removal of 6 bases from V and 4 bases from J, the junction contained 8 bases not matched to a gene. Germline CDR1 and CDR2: KGHSH and LQKENI. The CDR3 contains 14 residues. CDR3 in amino acids: CASSGQSPPETQYF. CDR3 bases read: TGTGCCAGCTCGGGACAGTCCCCTCCAGAGACC. Drawing the rest from reference TRBV18 and TRBJ2-5, the complete variable domain is NAGVMQNPRHLVRRRGQEARLRCSPMKGHSHVYWYRQLPEEGLKFMVYLQKENIIDESGMPKERFSAEFPKEGPSILRIQQVVRGDSAAYFCASSGQSPPETQYFGPGTRLLVL.

CDR3 in amino acids: CASSGAGQTLATNEKLFF. The sequenced CDR3 bases are TGTGCCAGCTCAGGCGCGGGACAGACTCTCGCAACTAATGAAAAA. The chain links TRBV18 to TRBJ1-4, with TRBD1 matching 7 bases. The read gets to within 3 residues of the CDR3 end, and the germline J gene fills in the rest. This CDR3 has 18 amino acids. Trimming took 5 bases from V and 0 from J; bases not matched to a gene: 12. CDR1 is KGHSH and CDR2 is LQKENI in the germline V gene.

With regard to this clone: Sequencing ends 3 residues short of the CDR3 end; the germline J gene provides the rest. The V call is TRBV19, the J call TRBJ1-5; 9 nucleotides match TRBD1. V lost 3 bases, J lost 2 bases, and 5 bases stayed unmatched. Germline CDR1 reads LNHDA; CDR2 reads SQIVND (reference sequence). CDR3 length equals 16 residues. The part of the CDR3 DNA that was read is TGTGCCAGTAGTATCCTGACAGGGGGACGCAATCAGCCC. Its protein product is CASSILTGGRNQP. The CDR3 as a whole reads CASSILTGGRNQPQHF.

In the case of this clone: The read gets to within 3 residues of the CDR3 end, and the germline J gene fills in the rest. The V and J genes are TRBV20-1 and TRBJ2-2; D is possibly TRBD1 (6 bases). Trimming stripped 1 base from V and 6 bases from J, with 15 bases between. The CDR3 consists of 15 residues. Looked up from germline, CDR1 is DFQATT and CDR2 is SNEGSKA (reference sequence). The CDR3 bases that were read are TGCAGTGCTAGAGCATTAGGGGGACGACCCGGGGAG. Translation: CSARALGGRPGE. The whole CDR3 protein reads CSARALGGRPGELFF.

A word on this clone: The observed sequence ends 3 residues before the CDR3 terminus, with the missing tail filled in from the germline J gene. This rearrangement joins TRBV18 to TRBJ2-7; the D call may be TRBD1 or TRBD2 (5 bases each). The V end was cut by 6 bases, the J end by 4 bases, with 7 bases between. Looked up from germline, CDR1 is KGHSH and CDR2 is LQKENI. This CDR3 contains 11 residues. The CDR3 bases that were read are TGTGCCAGCTCCAGGGAGTACGAG. Amino acid sequence: CASSREYE. The complete CDR3 reads CASSREYEQYF.

A remark on this clone: Read data end 3 residues before the CDR3 end; the end is taken from the germline J gene. The J gene is TRBJ1-1, the V gene TRBV5-1; D remains ambiguous. The CDR3 is made up of 13 amino acids. V dropped 4 bases and J dropped 1 base, with 8 bases sitting between them. CDR1 and CDR2 from the germline V gene are SGHRS and YFSETQ. This CDR3 is CASSPPKNTEAFF. CDR3 DNA (partial): TGCGCCAGCAGCCCTCCTAAGAACACTGAA.

For this clone: The CDR3 extends 3 residues past the end of the read, so its final part is completed from the germline J gene. The chain recombines TRBV11-3 with TRBJ2-3; TRBD2 matches 12 bases. In germline, CDR1 is SGHNT, CDR2 YENEEA. The CDR3 length is 15 residues. The DNA read from the CDR3 is TGTGCAAGTCGTTCTAGCGGGAGGGCGACAGATACG. Encoded protein: CASRSSGRATDT. The full CDR3 is CASRSSGRATDTQYF.

On this clone: With the read ending 3 residues before the CDR3 end, the germline J gene is used to fill in that end. The chain has TRBV2 and TRBJ2-2; the D gene could be TRBD1 or TRBD2 (5 bases each). This CDR3 is 13 amino acids long. CDR1 SNHLY and CDR2 FYNNEI come from the germline V gene. V lost 6 bases and J 2 bases, leaving 7 bases between the germline ends. The CDR3: CASRRGNTGELFF. The CDR3 bases that were read are TGTGCCAGCAGGAGGGGAAACACCGGGGAG.

About this clone: The read gets to within 3 residues of the CDR3 end, and the germline J gene fills in the rest. The J gene is TRBJ1-5, the V gene TRBV5-1, with 9 nucleotides matching TRBD1. Per the germline V gene, CDR1 is SGHRS and CDR2 is YFSETQ. Trimming cost V 4 bases and J 6 bases; bases outside gene matches: 8. The CDR3 is made up of 15 amino acids. The chain's CDR3 is CASSTGTGSGQPQHF. The CDR3 bases that were read are TGCGCCAGCAGCACCGGGACAGGGTCTGGTCAGCCC. Together with reference TRBV5-1 and TRBJ1-5, the CDR3 gives the full variable domain: KAGVTQTPRYLIKTRGQQVTLSCSPISGHRSVSWYQQTPGQGLQFLFEYFSETQRNKGNFPGRFSGRQFSNSRSEMNVSTLELGDSALYLCASSTGTGSGQPQHFGDGTRLSIL.

A note on this clone: The CDR3 is cut off 3 residues early in the read; its end comes from the germline J gene. V usage is TRBV7-2 and J usage is TRBJ2-2; 8 positions agree with TRBD2. The CDR3 spans 14 residues. CDR1 is SGHTA and CDR2 is FQGNSA in the germline V gene. Trimming removed 2 bases from V and 4 bases from J; junction bases left unmatched: 0. CDR3 region: CASSLSGGTGELFF. The CDR3 DNA, read in part, is TGTGCCAGCAGCTTAAGCGGGGGCACCGGGGAG. The whole variable domain, remainder taken from reference TRBV7-2 and TRBJ2-2, is GAGVSQSPSNKVTEKGKDVELRCDPISGHTALYWYRQSLGQGLEFLIYFQGNSAPDKSGLPSDRFSAERTGGSVSTLTIQRTQQEDSAVYLCASSLSGGTGELFFGEGSRLTVL.

Regarding this clone: The read ends 3 residues before the CDR3 terminus; that terminus is restored from the germline J gene. V is TRBV7-3 and J is TRBJ1-1; a possible D gene is TRBD1 (6 bases). Trimming took 5 bases from V and 1 from J, leaving 11 bases between them. The CDR3 runs to 14 residues. Germline values: CDR1 SGHTA, CDR2 FQGTGA. Incomplete CDR3 DNA: TGTGCCAGCAGCGGCAGGGGAGAGAACACTGAA. It encodes CASSGRGENTE. The full CDR3 sequence reads CASSGRGENTEAFF.

In the case of this clone: The read gets to within 3 residues of the CDR3 end, and the germline J gene fills in the rest. This chain uses TRBV29-1 with TRBJ1-1; TRBD1 matches at 8 bases. With V trimmed by 6 bases and J by 2 bases, 11 bases remained unmatched. Germline CDR1 and CDR2: SQVTM and ANQGSEA. CDR3 length: 15 amino acids. The covered CDR3 bases are TGCAGCGTGACCTGGACAGGGCGGGGAAACACTGAA. Its translation: CSVTWTGRGNTE. The CDR3 reads in full as CSVTWTGRGNTEAFF.

Concerning this clone: Coverage ceases 3 residues before the CDR3 finishes, and the germline J gene fills in the end. The chain couples TRBV6-2 or TRBV6-3 to TRBJ2-1, with D maybe TRBD1 (6 bases). This CDR3 comprises 15 residues. Germline values: CDR1 MNHEY, CDR2 SVGEGT. V shed 6 bases and J shed 0 bases, with 12 bases lying between them. Incomplete CDR3 DNA: TGTGCCAGCAGGGGGGCGCTGAGCTCCTACAATGAG. As protein: CASRGALSSYNE. The complete CDR3 protein is CASRGALSSYNEQFF.